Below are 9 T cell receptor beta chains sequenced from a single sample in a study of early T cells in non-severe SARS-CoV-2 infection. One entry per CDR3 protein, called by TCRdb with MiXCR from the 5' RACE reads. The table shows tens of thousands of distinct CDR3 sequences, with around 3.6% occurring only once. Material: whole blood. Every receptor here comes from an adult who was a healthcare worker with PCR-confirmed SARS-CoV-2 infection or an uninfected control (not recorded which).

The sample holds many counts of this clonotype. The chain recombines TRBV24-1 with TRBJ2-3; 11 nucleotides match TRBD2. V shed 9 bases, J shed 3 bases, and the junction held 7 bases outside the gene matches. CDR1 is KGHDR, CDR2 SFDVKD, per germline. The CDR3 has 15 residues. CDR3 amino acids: CATQTGTSGTDTQYF. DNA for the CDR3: TGTGCCACCCAGACCGGGACTAGCGGTACAGATACGCAGTATTTT.

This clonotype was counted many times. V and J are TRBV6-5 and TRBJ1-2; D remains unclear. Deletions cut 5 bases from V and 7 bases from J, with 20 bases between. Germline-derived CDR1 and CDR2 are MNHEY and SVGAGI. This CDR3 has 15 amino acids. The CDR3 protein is CASSPVISGVGGYTF. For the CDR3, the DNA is TGTGCCAGCAGTCCGGTCATATCCGGCGTGGGTGGCTACACCTTC.

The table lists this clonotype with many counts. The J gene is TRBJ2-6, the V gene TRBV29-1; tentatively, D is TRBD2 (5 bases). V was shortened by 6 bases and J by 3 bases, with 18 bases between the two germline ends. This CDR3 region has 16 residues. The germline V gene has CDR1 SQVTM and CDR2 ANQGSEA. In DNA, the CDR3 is TGCAGCGTACCCACATCCGGAGGCTATGGGGCCAACGTCCTGACTTTC. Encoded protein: CSVPTSGGYGANVLTF.

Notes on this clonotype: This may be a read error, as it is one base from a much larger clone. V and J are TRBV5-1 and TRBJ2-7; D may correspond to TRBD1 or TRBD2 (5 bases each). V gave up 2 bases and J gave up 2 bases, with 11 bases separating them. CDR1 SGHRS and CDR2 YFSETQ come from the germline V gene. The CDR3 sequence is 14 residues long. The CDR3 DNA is TGCGCCAGCAGCTTCCGGGACGGGGCCTACGAGCAGTACTTC. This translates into CASSFRDGAYEQYF. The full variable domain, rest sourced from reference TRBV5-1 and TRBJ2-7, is KAGVTQTPRYLIKTRGQQVTLSCSPISGHRSVSWYQQTPGQGLQFLFEYFSETQRNKGNFPGRFSGRQFSNSRSEMNVSTLELGDSALYLCASSFRDGAYEQYFGPGTRLTVT.

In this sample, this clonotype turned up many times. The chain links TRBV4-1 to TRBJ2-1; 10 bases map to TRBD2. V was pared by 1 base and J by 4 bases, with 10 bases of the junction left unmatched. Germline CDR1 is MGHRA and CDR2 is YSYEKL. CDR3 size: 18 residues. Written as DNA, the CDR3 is TGCGCCAGCAGCCAAGGCATAGTACTAGCGGGGAATTACAATGAGCAGTTCTTC. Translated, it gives CASSQGIVLAGNYNEQFF.

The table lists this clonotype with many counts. CDR3 in DNA: TGCAGCGTTGAAGCGGGAGAGCGCGAGCAGTACTTC. Translating gives CSVEAGEREQYF. This rearrangement joins TRBV29-1 to TRBJ2-7; D may be TRBD2 (6 bases). V shed 1 base and J shed 6 bases, with 10 bases lying between them. The CDR3 sequence is 12 residues long. Germline V CDR1 and CDR2: SQVTM, ANQGSEA.

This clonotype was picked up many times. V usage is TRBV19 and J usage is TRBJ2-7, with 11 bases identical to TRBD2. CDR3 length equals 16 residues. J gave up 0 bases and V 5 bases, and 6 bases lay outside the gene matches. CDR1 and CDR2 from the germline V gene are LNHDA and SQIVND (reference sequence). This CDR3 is CASSGRLAGSSYEQYF. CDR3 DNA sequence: TGTGCCAGTAGTGGCCGACTAGCGGGGAGCTCCTACGAGCAGTACTTC.

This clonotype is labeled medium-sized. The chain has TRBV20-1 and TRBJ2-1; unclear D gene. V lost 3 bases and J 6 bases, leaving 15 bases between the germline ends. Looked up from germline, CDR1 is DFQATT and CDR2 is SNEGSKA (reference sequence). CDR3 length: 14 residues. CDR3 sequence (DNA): TGCAGTGCTAGGTGGATGCGGACCCCCAATGAGCAGTTCTTC. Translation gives CSARWMRTPNEQFF.

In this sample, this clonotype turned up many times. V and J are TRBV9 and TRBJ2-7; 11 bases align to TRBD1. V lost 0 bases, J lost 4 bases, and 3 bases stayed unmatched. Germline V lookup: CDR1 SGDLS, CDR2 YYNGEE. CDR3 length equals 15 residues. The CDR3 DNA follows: TGTGCCAGCAGCGTAGGGGACAGGGGGATGTACGAGCAGTACTTC. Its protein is CASSVGDRGMYEQYF.